The 29 T cell receptor beta chains presented below share a single source sample, sequenced in a study of blood T cell repertoires in COVID-19. Repertoires were generated with immunoSEQ multiplex PCR, while TCRdb's copy carries only in-frame clones and drops some. The data show fewer than 85,000 clones, around 74% seen once. Material: peripheral blood. The source of these receptors is a human donor with acute or convalescent COVID-19. The donor label of this sample is uncertain.

The chain employs TRBV18 and TRBJ2-7; D gene unclear. Germline CDR1 reads KGHSH; CDR2 reads LQKENI. The CDR3 covers 13 residues. Trimming shortened V by 3 bases and J by 0 bases, and 6 bases separated the two germline ends. CDR3 sequence (DNA): TGTGCCAGCTCACCCCTTCGCTCCTACGAGCAGTACTTC. The encoded protein is CASSPLRSYEQYF.

This chain connects TRBV6-5 to TRBJ1-1; D remains unclear. The germline V gene has CDR1 MNHEY and CDR2 SVGAGI. V dropped 0 bases and J dropped 8 bases, with 10 bases sitting between them. The CDR3 has 13 residues. The CDR3 bases are TGTGCCAGCAGTTACTCGGACTTCTTCGAAGCTTTCTTT. It translates to CASSYSDFFEAFF.

This chain connects TRBV7-9 to TRBJ1-4, with 7 bases that match TRBD1. This CDR3 contains 17 residues. Germline-derived CDR1 and CDR2 are SEHNR and FQNEAQ (reference sequence). Losses at the gene ends were 5 bases for V and 5 bases for J; bases not matched to a gene: 14. The CDR3 protein is CASSRRRGTEGNEKLFF. The CDR3 region has the DNA TGTGCCAGCAGCCGCAGGAGGGGGACAGAGGGAAATGAAAAACTGTTTTTT.

This chain connects TRBV28 to TRBJ1-5, with 7 bases fitting TRBD1. The CDR3 is 16 amino acids. J gave up 5 bases and V 5 bases, and 12 bases lay outside the gene matches. Germline CDR1 MDHEN, CDR2 SYDVKM. Here the CDR3 DNA reads TGTGCCAGCAGTACCTGGACAGGCGTAGGGGATCAGCCCCAGCATTTT. It is translated as CASSTWTGVGDQPQHF. Full variable domain (remainder filled in from reference TRBV28 and TRBJ1-5): DVKVTQSSRYLVKRTGEKVFLECVQDMDHENMFWYRQDPGLGLRLIYFSYDVKMKEKGDIPEGYSVSREKKERFSLILESASTNQTSMYLCASSTWTGVGDQPQHFGDGTRLSIL.

The chain carries TRBV2 and TRBJ2-7; 11 nucleotides align to TRBD1. Germline V CDR1 and CDR2: SNHLY, FYNNEI. Trimming took 6 bases from V and 4 from J; bases not matched to a gene: 2. The CDR3 runs to 13 residues. CDR3 sequence: CASRDRGRYEQYF. The CDR3 region has the DNA TGTGCCAGCAGGGACAGGGGGCGGTACGAGCAGTACTTC.

The CDR3 is CASSIGRGQGYTF. For the CDR3, the DNA is TGTGCCAGCAGTATAGGCAGGGGGCAAGGCTACACCTTC. This sequence joins TRBV27 and TRBJ1-2, with 8 bases lining up with TRBD1. The germline CDR1 and CDR2 sequences are MNHEY and SMNVEV (reference sequence). J lost 8 bases, V lost 5 bases, and 7 bases had no gene match. The CDR3 extends over 13 amino acids.

The V call is TRBV19, the J call TRBJ2-5, with 7 positions matching TRBD2. CDR3 length: 13 residues. CDR1 and CDR2 (germline): LNHDA, SQIVND (reference sequence). J gave up 1 base and V 10 bases, and 6 bases lay outside the gene matches. CDR3 residues: CATGGSLQETQYF. The CDR3 bases are TGTGCCACTGGCGGGAGCCTCCAAGAGACCCAGTACTTC.

In this sample, this clone turned up a few times. The chain links TRBV9 to TRBJ1-1; no clear D gene. Germline V gene sequence: CDR1 SGDLS, CDR2 YYNGEE. The CDR3 consists of 13 residues. Trimming shortened V by 2 bases and J by 4 bases, and 9 bases separated the two germline ends. The CDR3: CASSVGGFTEAFF. The CDR3 nucleotides read TGTGCCAGCAGCGTGGGAGGGTTCACTGAAGCTTTCTTT.

This clone was recorded a few times. The V gene is TRBV18, the J gene TRBJ2-5; 7 positions match TRBD1. With 6 bases clipped from V and 5 bases from J, the junction kept 3 bases outside the gene matches. The germline V gene has CDR1 KGHSH and CDR2 LQKENI. There are 12 residues in the CDR3. The CDR3 DNA is TGTGCCAGCTCCCCCAGGGGGGAGACCCAGTACTTC. This translates into CASSPRGETQYF.

In this sample, this clone turned up a few times. The chain recombines TRBV28 with TRBJ2-6; 9 bases agree with TRBD1. This CDR3 comprises 16 residues. With V trimmed by 6 bases and J by 4 bases, 7 bases remained unmatched. The germline gives CDR1 MDHEN, CDR2 SYDVKM. The CDR3 loop reads CASRPGQGSGANVLTF. The CDR3 coding sequence is TGTGCCAGCAGGCCCGGACAGGGGAGCGGGGCCAACGTCCTGACTTTC. Combining the CDR3 with reference TRBV28 and TRBJ2-6 gives the whole variable domain DVKVTQSSRYLVKRTGEKVFLECVQDMDHENMFWYRQDPGLGLRLIYFSYDVKMKEKGDIPEGYSVSREKKERFSLILESASTNQTSMYLCASRPGQGSGANVLTFGAGSRLTVL.

This clone was seen a few times. The J gene is TRBJ2-5, the V gene TRBV6-2 or TRBV6-3; 11 positions agree with TRBD2. Trimming at V came to 6 bases and at J to 4 bases, leaving 16 bases not matched to a gene. CDR1 MNHEY and CDR2 SVGEGT come from the germline V gene. This CDR3 has 18 amino acids. The CDR3 DNA sequence: TGTGCCAGCAGCCAGGGCCAACTAGCGGGGGCGCAGGGAGAGACCCAGTACTTC. This translates into CASSQGQLAGAQGETQYF.

This clone was seen only a few times. Other DNA sequences of this sample code for an identical CDR3. CDR3 amino acids: CASSSLAGVGNEQFF. CDR3 in DNA: TGTGCCAGCAGCTCCCTAGCGGGAGTAGGTAATGAGCAGTTCTTC. The V gene is TRBV7-8, the J gene TRBJ2-1; 10 nucleotides align to TRBD2. Germline loops: CDR1 SGHVS, CDR2 FQNEAQ. V was pared by 4 bases and J by 7 bases, with 7 bases of the junction left unmatched. This CDR3 comprises 15 residues.

The sample holds a few counts of this clone. The CDR3 DNA follows: TGTGCCAGCAGACAGAGCTCTGGAAACACCATATATTTT. Protein sequence: CASRQSSGNTIYF. The genes are TRBV6-6 and TRBJ1-3; D not resolved. Trimming shortened V by 6 bases and J by 0 bases, and 6 bases separated the two germline ends. Per the germline V gene, CDR1 is MNHNY and CDR2 is SVGAGI (reference sequence). The CDR3 consists of 13 residues.

The gene calls are TRBV18 and TRBJ2-5; a weak D match, TRBD1 (6 bases). Germline values: CDR1 KGHSH, CDR2 LQKENI. The CDR3 contains 15 residues. V lost 6 bases, J lost 1 base, and 15 bases lay in between. The CDR3 region has the DNA TGTGCCAGCTCGAGCGGCAGGGGTGGCCAAGAGACCCAGTACTTC. As protein: CASSSGRGGQETQYF.

J is TRBJ2-7 and V is TRBV10-3, with a possible D match to TRBD2 (5 bases). V lost 5 bases and J lost 5, with 10 bases in between. CDR3 length: 12 amino acids. Germline values: CDR1 ENHRY, CDR2 SYGVKD. The CDR3 nucleotides are TGTGCCATCAGTCCAGCGGCCCACGAGCAGTACTTC. Translating it yields CAISPAAHEQYF.

V usage is TRBV5-8 and J usage is TRBJ1-6; D not certain. Trimming left V 2 bases short and J 6 bases short, with 3 bases between. The CDR3 spans 12 residues. Germline V gene data show CDR1 as SGHTS and CDR2 as YDEGEE. The CDR3, as DNA: TGTGCCAGCAGCTTCGTTAATTCACCCCTCCACTTT. Protein product: CASSFVNSPLHF.

The rearrangement links TRBV11-3 to TRBJ2-3; 9 bases are shared with TRBD2. Germline lookup yields CDR1 SGHNT and CDR2 YENEEA. This CDR3 spans 16 amino acids. V trimming: 1 base; J trimming: 4 bases; junction bases outside the gene matches: 6. In DNA, the CDR3 is TGTGCCAGCAGCTTAGGTAGCGGGAGAGGCGCAGATACGCAGTATTTT. The encoded protein is CASSLGSGRGADTQYF. Complete variable domain (other parts from reference TRBV11-3 and TRBJ2-3): EAGVVQSPRYKIIEKKQPVAFWCNPISGHNTLYWYLQNLGQGPELLIRYENEEAVDDSQLPKDRFSAERLKGVDSTLKIQPAELGDSAVYLCASSLGSGRGADTQYFGPGTRLTVL.

The chain uses TRBV7-3 and TRBJ1-2; D may be TRBD1 (6 bases). The CDR3 is made up of 12 amino acids. The germline gives CDR1 SGHTA, CDR2 FQGTGA. Trimming left V 2 bases short and J 8 bases short, with 9 bases between. The CDR3 DNA follows: TGTGCCAGCAGCTTAGCAGGGGACGGCTACACCTTC. It is translated as CASSLAGDGYTF.

This clone was detected only a few times. The rearrangement links TRBV5-1 to TRBJ1-4; D is possibly TRBD1 (5 bases). The CDR3 has 15 amino acids. The V end was cut by 0 bases, the J end by 5 bases, with 11 bases between. Germline V gene lookup returns CDR1 SGHRS and CDR2 YFSETQ. The CDR3 DNA reads TGCGCCAGCAGCTTGGCCGGGGGGTGGAATGAAAAACTGTTTTTT. Its translation: CASSLAGGWNEKLFF. Full variable domain (remainder filled in from reference TRBV5-1 and TRBJ1-4): KAGVTQTPRYLIKTRGQQVTLSCSPISGHRSVSWYQQTPGQGLQFLFEYFSETQRNKGNFPGRFSGRQFSNSRSEMNVSTLELGDSALYLCASSLAGGWNEKLFFGSGTQLSVL.

This clone showed up just a few times. This chain links TRBV10-2 with TRBJ2-1, with 8 bases identical to TRBD1. The CDR3 consists of 15 residues. The V gene end was trimmed by 0 bases and the J gene end by 8 bases; junction bases not matched to a gene: 6. Germline loops: CDR1 WSHSY, CDR2 SAAADI. The chain's CDR3 is CASSESRDRGHEQFF. DNA for the CDR3: TGCGCCAGCAGTGAGTCGCGAGACAGGGGCCATGAGCAGTTCTTC.

V and J are TRBV9 and TRBJ2-3; TRBD2 agrees at 7 bases. Trimming took 3 bases from V and 0 from J; bases not matched to a gene: 4. Germline assignment: CDR1 SGDLS and CDR2 YYNGEE. This CDR3 has 15 residues. CDR3 protein: CASSALATSTDTQYF. The CDR3 bases are TGTGCCAGCAGCGCACTAGCGACTAGCACAGATACGCAGTATTTT.

The rearrangement joins TRBV30 to TRBJ1-5; D is perhaps TRBD1 (6 bases). Germline-derived CDR1 and CDR2 are GTSNPN and SVGIG (reference sequence). V was clipped by 2 bases and J by 4 bases, with 9 bases between them. The CDR3 contains 13 residues. The DNA of the CDR3 is TGTGCCTGGAGTTCCACAGGGAATCAGCCCCAGCATTTT. It specifies CAWSSTGNQPQHF.

This clone was seen a handful of times. The chain joins TRBV24-1 to TRBJ2-7; 7 nucleotides align to TRBD2. The CDR3 is made up of 15 amino acids. Germline trimming cut 3 bases from V and 4 bases from J; bases unmatched to any gene: 8. The V gene's germline CDR1 is KGHDR and CDR2 SFDVKD. CDR3 in DNA: TGTGCCACCAGTGATGAGGCTAGCGGTCTATACGAGCAGTACTTC. Translated, it gives CATSDEASGLYEQYF.

J is TRBJ1-3 and V is TRBV6-5; D is uncertain. Trimming took off 3 bases at V and 4 bases at J, with 7 bases between the two ends. The CDR3 covers 13 residues. Germline CDR1 MNHEY, CDR2 SVGAGI. CDR3 bases: TGTGCCAGCAGTTATACTCCGGGAAACACCATATATTTT. Translating it yields CASSYTPGNTIYF.

The table lists this clone with a few counts. The chain employs TRBV30 and TRBJ1-4, with D tentatively TRBD1 (6 bases). Germline CDR1 reads GTSNPN; CDR2 reads SVGIG (reference sequence). There are 15 residues in the CDR3. Trimming took 3 bases from V and 0 from J, leaving 11 bases between them. The CDR3 loop is CAWRFWTATNEKLFF. The DNA for the CDR3 is TGTGCCTGGAGGTTCTGGACAGCAACTAATGAAAAACTGTTTTTT.

Only a few counts were recorded for this clone. The chain joins TRBV5-6 to TRBJ1-3; maybe TRBD1 (5 bases). This CDR3 has 14 amino acids. The germline V and J ends were trimmed by 3 bases and 4 bases, with 11 bases remaining between them. Per the germline V gene, CDR1 is SGHDT and CDR2 is YYEEEE. The CDR3 bases are TGTGCCAGCAGCTCCGGGACTTTGGGAAACACCATATATTTT. This codes for CASSSGTLGNTIYF.

The CDR3 region is CATSETGSHYGYTF. CDR3 coding DNA: TGTGCCACCAGTGAGACAGGAAGCCACTATGGCTACACCTTC. The chain uses TRBV24-1 and TRBJ1-2, with D possibly being TRBD1 (6 bases). From germline, CDR1 is KGHDR and CDR2 SFDVKD. The CDR3 loop spans 14 amino acids. The germline V and J ends were trimmed by 4 bases and 3 bases, with 11 bases remaining between them.

The chain has TRBV7-3 and TRBJ2-1; 15 bases map to TRBD2. This CDR3 has 18 residues. The trim removed 5 bases at V and 7 bases at J, leaving 12 bases unmatched. Germline V CDR1 and CDR2: SGHTA, FQGTGA. This CDR3 reads CASSNGLAGGPSGNEQFF. The CDR3 DNA is TGTGCCAGCAGCAATGGACTAGCGGGAGGGCCGTCGGGGAATGAGCAGTTCTTC.

The V call is TRBV11-3, the J call TRBJ2-3; D remains unclear. Trimming cost V 3 bases and J 6 bases, with 10 bases left between them. The CDR3 has 13 amino acids. Germline V gene sequence: CDR1 SGHNT, CDR2 YENEEA. DNA for the CDR3: TGTGCCAGCAGCTTTCGCGAGCCCGATACGCAGTATTTT. Translating it yields CASSFREPDTQYF.